The TCR beta chain under discussion was sequenced for a study of blood T cells in healthy people across ages. Study-level findings and limits: Measured against age, TCR beta diversity per million T cells decreased in a roughly linear manner. Aged donors had fewer naive CD4+ cells and lower diversity than long-lived donors.

Peripheral blood from each donor was collected in a volume of 8.5 to 10 milliliters. Looked up from germline, CDR1 is ENHRY and CDR2 is SYGVKD. The CDR3 totals 15 residues. Next came a second PCR, run for about 6 to 11 cycles, which used a sample-barcoded 5' primer along with a J-beta primer mix. A template-switch adaptor with 12 random nucleotides tagged each cDNA molecule. A single record per CDR3 protein comes from TCRdb applying MiXCR to the 5' RACE reads. The sample yields approximately 1,700,000 distinct CDR3 sequences, more than 35% seen once. Points on this clonotype: Its antigen remains unknown. Compared with germline, one end of the junction differs, possibly owing to a read error.

Sequencing was carried out using blood. J is TRBJ2-1 and V is TRBV10-3; either TRBD1 or TRBD2 may fit D (6 bases each). The source is a human donor in good health. CDR3 nucleotide sequence: TGTGTCATCAGTGGGTGGGGGGCGAATTCTAATGAGCAGTTCTTC. Translating it yields CVISGWGANSNEQFF.